This T cell receptor beta chain was recorded in a study of blood T cell repertoires in COVID-19. Study summary: Acute and convalescent COVID-19 specimens originated in the United States, Italy and Spain.

V gave up 0 bases and J gave up 5 bases; unmatched junction bases: 12. CDR1 is SGHVS and CDR2 is FQNEAQ in the germline V gene. CDR3 length: 17 residues. Profiled with immunoSEQ multiplex PCR; TCRdb holds only in-frame clones, not every one. The profile covers some 180,000 clones, with 75% to 85% appearing a single time and approximately 9.9% taken by the ten largest. The sequence was obtained from a woman aged 35 to 49 with COVID-19, enrolled during active disease. The V call is TRBV7-8, the J call TRBJ2-5, with 7 positions matching TRBD1. Sequenced input: peripheral blood. The chain's CDR3 is CASSLAGTGAYLETQYF. CDR3 DNA sequence: TGTGCCAGCAGCTTAGCGGGTACAGGGGCGTATTTGGAGACCCAGTACTTC.